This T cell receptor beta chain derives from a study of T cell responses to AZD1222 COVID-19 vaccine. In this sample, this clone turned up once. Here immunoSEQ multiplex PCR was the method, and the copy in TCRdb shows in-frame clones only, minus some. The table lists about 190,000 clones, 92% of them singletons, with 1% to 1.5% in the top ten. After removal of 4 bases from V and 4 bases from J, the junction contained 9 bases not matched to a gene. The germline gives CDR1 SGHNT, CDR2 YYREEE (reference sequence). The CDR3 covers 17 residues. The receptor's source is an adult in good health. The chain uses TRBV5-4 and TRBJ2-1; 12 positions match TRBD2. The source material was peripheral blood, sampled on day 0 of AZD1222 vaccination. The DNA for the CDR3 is TGTGCCAGCAGCACCAGGACTAGCGGGGCTGGTTACAATGAGCAGTTCTTC. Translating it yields CASSTRTSGAGYNEQFF.